This T cell receptor (beta chain) was captured by sequencing in a study of T cells of healthy individuals. TCRdb itself ran the 5' RACE reads through MiXCR, one entry per CDR3 protein. This sample has some 69,000 distinct CDR3 sequences, with 15% to 20% found just once. Losses at the gene ends were 2 bases for V and 3 bases for J; bases not matched to a gene: 5. Germline CDR1 is SGHNT and CDR2 is YYREEE (reference sequence). CDR3 size: 15 residues. At least ten counts were recorded for this clonotype. The receptor's source is a human donor in good health. This rearrangement joins TRBV5-4 to TRBJ2-7, with 10 bases identical to TRBD1. As DNA, the CDR3 is TGTGCCAGCAGCTTCCGGGACAGGGGTATCTACGAGCAGTACTTC. This sequence encodes CASSFRDRGIYEQYF.